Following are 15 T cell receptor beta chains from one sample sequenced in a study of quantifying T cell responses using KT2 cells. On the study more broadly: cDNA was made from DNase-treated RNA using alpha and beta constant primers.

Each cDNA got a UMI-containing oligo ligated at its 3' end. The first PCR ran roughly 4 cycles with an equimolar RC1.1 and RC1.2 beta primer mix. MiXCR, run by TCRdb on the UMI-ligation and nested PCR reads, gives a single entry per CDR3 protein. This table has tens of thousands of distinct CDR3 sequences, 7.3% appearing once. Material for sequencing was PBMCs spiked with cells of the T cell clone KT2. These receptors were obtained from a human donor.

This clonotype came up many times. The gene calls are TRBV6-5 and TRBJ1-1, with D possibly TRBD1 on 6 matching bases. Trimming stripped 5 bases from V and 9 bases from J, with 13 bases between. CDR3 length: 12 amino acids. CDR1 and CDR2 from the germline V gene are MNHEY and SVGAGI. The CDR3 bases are TGTGCCAGCAGTAAGACAGGTCACCAAGCTTTCTTT. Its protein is CASSKTGHQAFF.

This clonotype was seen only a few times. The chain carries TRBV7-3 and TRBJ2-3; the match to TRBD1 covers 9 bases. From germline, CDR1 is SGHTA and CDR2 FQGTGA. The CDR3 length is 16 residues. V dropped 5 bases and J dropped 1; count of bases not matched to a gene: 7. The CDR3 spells CASSPLGQGGTDTQYF. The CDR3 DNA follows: TGTGCCAGCAGCCCCCTGGGACAGGGTGGCACAGATACGCAGTATTTT.

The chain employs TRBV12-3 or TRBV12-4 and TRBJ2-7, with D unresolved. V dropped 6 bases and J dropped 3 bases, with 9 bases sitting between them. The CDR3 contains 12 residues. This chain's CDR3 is CASSLTNYEQYF. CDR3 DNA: TGTGCCAGCAGCCTCACTAACTACGAGCAGTACTTC.

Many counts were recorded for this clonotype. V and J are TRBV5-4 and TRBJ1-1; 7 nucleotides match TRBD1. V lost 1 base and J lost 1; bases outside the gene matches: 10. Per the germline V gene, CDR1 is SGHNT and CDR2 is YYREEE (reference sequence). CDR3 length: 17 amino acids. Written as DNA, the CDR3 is TGTGCCAGCAGCTTGCCAATGACAGGGCCGAGGAACACTGAAGCTTTCTTT. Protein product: CASSLPMTGPRNTEAFF.

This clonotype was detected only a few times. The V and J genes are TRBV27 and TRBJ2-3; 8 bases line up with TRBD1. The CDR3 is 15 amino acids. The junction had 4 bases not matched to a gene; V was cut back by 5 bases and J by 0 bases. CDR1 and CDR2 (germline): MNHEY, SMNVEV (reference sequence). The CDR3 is CASSINRGSTDTQYF. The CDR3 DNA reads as TGTGCCAGCAGTATTAACAGGGGGAGCACAGATACGCAGTATTTT.

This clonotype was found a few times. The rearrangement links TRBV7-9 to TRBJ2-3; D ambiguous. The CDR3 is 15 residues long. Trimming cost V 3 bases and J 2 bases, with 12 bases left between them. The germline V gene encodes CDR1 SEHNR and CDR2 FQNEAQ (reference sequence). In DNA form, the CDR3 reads TGTGCCAGCAGCTTGGGCAGAACTCTCACAGATACGCAGTATTTT. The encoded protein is CASSLGRTLTDTQYF.

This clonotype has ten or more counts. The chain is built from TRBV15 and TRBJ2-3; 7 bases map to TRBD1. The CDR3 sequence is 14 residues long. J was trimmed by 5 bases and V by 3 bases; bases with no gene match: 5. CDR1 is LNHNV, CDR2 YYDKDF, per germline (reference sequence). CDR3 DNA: TGTGCCACCAGCAGCGGGACAGCGGAAGATACGCAGTATTTT. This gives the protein CATSSGTAEDTQYF.

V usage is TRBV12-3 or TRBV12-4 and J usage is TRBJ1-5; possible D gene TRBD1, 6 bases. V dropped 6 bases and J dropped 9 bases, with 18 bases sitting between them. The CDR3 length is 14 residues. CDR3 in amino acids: CASRAQGLGGPQHF. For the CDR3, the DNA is TGTGCCAGCAGAGCTCAGGGACTAGGGGGGCCCCAGCATTTT.

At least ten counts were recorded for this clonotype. This chain's CDR3 is CASAFSGNTIYF. The CDR3 nucleotides read TGTGCCAGCGCCTTCTCTGGAAACACCATATATTTT. The chain has TRBV2 and TRBJ1-3; D not resolved. Germline CDR1 reads SNHLY; CDR2 reads FYNNEI. The germline V and J ends were trimmed by 8 bases and 0 bases, with 5 bases remaining between them. The CDR3 is 12 amino acids.

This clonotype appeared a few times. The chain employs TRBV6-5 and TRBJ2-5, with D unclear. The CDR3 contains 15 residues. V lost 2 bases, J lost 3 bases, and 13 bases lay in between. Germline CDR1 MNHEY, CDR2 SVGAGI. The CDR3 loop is CASSYGLRAEETQYF. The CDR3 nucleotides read TGTGCCAGCAGTTACGGGCTTCGAGCTGAAGAGACCCAGTACTTC.

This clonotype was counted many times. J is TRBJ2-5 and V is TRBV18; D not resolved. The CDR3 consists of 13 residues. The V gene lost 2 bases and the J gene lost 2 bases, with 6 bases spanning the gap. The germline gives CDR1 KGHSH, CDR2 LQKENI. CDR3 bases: TGTGCCAGCTCACCATACCTTCAAGAGACCCAGTACTTC. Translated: CASSPYLQETQYF. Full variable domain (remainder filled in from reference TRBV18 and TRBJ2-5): NAGVMQNPRHLVRRRGQEARLRCSPMKGHSHVYWYRQLPEEGLKFMVYLQKENIIDESGMPKERFSAEFPKEGPSILRIQQVVRGDSAAYFCASSPYLQETQYFGPGTRLLVL.

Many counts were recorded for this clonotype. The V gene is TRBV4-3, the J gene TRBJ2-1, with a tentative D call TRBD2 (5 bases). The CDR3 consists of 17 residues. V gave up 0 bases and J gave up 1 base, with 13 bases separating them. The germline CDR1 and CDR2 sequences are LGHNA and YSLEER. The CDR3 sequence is CASSQDRVTGSYNEQFF. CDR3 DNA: TGCGCCAGCAGCCAAGATAGGGTGACGGGGTCCTACAATGAGCAGTTCTTC.

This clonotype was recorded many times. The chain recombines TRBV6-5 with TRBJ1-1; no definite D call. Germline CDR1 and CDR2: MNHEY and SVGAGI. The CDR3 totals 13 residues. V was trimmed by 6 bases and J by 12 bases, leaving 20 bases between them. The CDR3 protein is CASSRHWEQRSFF. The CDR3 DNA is TGTGCCAGCAGCCGACATTGGGAGCAGAGGTCTTTCTTT.

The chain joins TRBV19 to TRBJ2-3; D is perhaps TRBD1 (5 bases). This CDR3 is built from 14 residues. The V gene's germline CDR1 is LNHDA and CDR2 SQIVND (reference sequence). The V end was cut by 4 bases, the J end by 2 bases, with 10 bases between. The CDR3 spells CASSTWGSTDTQYF. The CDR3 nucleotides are TGTGCCAGTAGTACCTGGGGCTCCACAGATACGCAGTATTTT.

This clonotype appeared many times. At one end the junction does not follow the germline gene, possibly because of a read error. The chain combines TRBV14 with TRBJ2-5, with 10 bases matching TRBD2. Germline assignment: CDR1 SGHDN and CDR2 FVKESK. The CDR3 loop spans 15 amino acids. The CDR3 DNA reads TGTGCCAGCTGCCAGGGACTAGCGAAGTTAGAGACCCAGTACTTC. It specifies CASCQGLAKLETQYF.